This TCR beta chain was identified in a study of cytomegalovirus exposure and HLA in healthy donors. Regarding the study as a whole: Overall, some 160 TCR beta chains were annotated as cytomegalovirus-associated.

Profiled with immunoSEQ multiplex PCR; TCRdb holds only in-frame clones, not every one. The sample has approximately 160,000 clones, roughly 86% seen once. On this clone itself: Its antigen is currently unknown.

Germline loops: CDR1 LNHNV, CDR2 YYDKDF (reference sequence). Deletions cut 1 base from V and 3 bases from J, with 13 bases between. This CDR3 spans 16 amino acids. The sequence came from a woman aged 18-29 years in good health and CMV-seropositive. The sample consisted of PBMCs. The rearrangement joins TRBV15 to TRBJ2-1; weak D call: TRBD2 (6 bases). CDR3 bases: TGTGCCACCAGCAGAGGGCTAGCGTCACACTACAATGAGCAGTTCTTC. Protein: CATSRGLASHYNEQFF.